Only a few counts were recorded for the clone carrying this TCR beta chain. Its specificity is not known. This CDR3 comprises 14 residues. With 6 bases clipped from V and 2 bases from J, the junction kept 5 bases outside the gene matches. Germline CDR1 reads DFQATT; CDR2 reads SNEGSKA (reference sequence). Preparation of the TCRbeta library involved a method that used unique molecular identifiers. TCRdb called the PCR reads again in MiXCR, with one record for every CDR3 protein. The sample lists about 980,000 distinct CDR3 sequences; less than 30% were seen once. These data originate in a study of T-cell reconstitution after alpha-beta-depleted transplantation in children. General study points: After one year, T-cell counts and TCRbeta diversity mostly came from new T cells. Surviving recipient cells, namely T cells and thymic progenitors, were the source of high day-60 TCRbeta diversity in some patients. It was reported that alpha-beta T cells came from several hundred expanded graft clones (about two months after transplant).

V and J are TRBV20-1 and TRBJ2-3; TRBD1 agrees at 10 bases. The sample was PBMCs, mostly from graft donor cells, taken 360 days after TCRalphabeta/CD19-depleted stem cell transplant. This TCR came from a boy under three years old who had a stem cell transplant for SCID, so the T cells may come from the graft donor. The CDR3 nucleotides are TGCAGTGCAGCGGACAGGGGGGTCACAGATACGCAGTATTTT. Its translation is CSAADRGVTDTQYF.